This T cell receptor beta chain was sequenced for a study of T cells after yellow fever vaccination. Trimming removed 0 bases from V and 5 bases from J, with 11 bases in between. The CDR3 length is 14 residues. In germline, CDR1 is SGHRS, CDR2 YFSETQ. Via MiXCR, TCRdb re-called the 5' RACE reads, giving one row per CDR3 protein. The sample records approximately 260,000 distinct CDR3 sequences, over 10% being singletons. The sequence came from a man aged 30 to 45 who received the YFV17D yellow fever vaccine. The chain has TRBV5-1 and TRBJ1-2; D unclear. The sequences come from CD4+ T cells sorted from PBMCs, collected 45 days after the yellow fever booster vaccination. CDR3 bases: TGCGCCAGCAGCTTGGAGGACGGAGCTTATGGCTACACCTTC. It encodes CASSLEDGAYGYTF.